This TCR beta chain emerged from a study of shared clonotypes between healthy human individuals. Study results and limitations: An expected dependence of interdonor clonotype sharing on sequencing depth was noted. Generation probabilities of non-shared clonotypes were lower (relative to those shared by all four donors). Naive subsets typically showed greater estimated richness than memory subsets.

It was into CD45RA+ naive and CD45RA-negative memory subsets that the CD4+ cells were split. The data were produced by immunoSEQ multiplex PCR, yet TCRdb's version contains in-frame clones alone and is incomplete. In the table there are some 900,000 clones, 70% to 85% of which are singletons. With 2 bases removed from V and 3 bases from J, the gap between germline ends came to 8 bases. In germline, CDR1 is SGHTA, CDR2 FQGTGA. The CDR3 is 13 amino acids. Concerning this clone itself: Its antigen is as yet unknown.

This clonotype was obtained from a man younger than 30 in good health. Sample: memory CD4+ T cells sorted from blood. Regarding subset: CD45RA-negative fraction. V gene TRBV7-3 combines with J gene TRBJ2-7; D is possibly TRBD1 (5 bases). CDR3 nucleotide sequence: TGTGCCAGCAGCTTAGCGCAGGGCTACGAGCAGTACTTC. It is translated as CASSLAQGYEQYF.